These 17 T cell receptor beta chains share one sample of origin, sequenced in a study of cytomegalovirus exposure and HLA in healthy donors. With 60 Vbeta and 13 Jbeta primers, the PCR was carried out. Data came from immunoSEQ multiplex PCR; TCRdb stores just in-frame clones and leaves some out. The sample includes over 100,000 clones, less than 80% of them seen just once. The sequencing input was PBMCs. The receptors come from a female donor in good health and CMV-seropositive.

This chain connects TRBV9 to TRBJ2-6; D is perhaps TRBD2 (5 bases). This CDR3 has 16 amino acids. Germline CDR1 reads SGDLS; CDR2 reads YYNGEE. Deletions cut 2 bases from V and 1 base from J, with 10 bases between. The CDR3 nucleotides are TGTGCCAGCAGCGTCTCGGGGTTTTCTGGGGCCAACGTCCTGACTTTC. Amino acids: CASSVSGFSGANVLTF.

The V call is TRBV29-1, the J call TRBJ2-1, with 12 positions matching TRBD2. Looked up from germline, CDR1 is SQVTM and CDR2 is ANQGSEA. The CDR3 has 15 residues. V shed 6 bases, J shed 0 bases, and the junction held 3 bases outside the gene matches. The CDR3 protein is CSVQTSGSSYNEQFF. In nucleotides, the CDR3 is TGCAGCGTCCAGACTAGCGGGAGCTCCTACAATGAGCAGTTCTTC.

This chain uses TRBV18 with TRBJ1-5; no definite D call. This CDR3 contains 13 residues. V lost 5 bases and J lost 4, with 9 bases in between. Germline V gene lookup returns CDR1 KGHSH and CDR2 LQKENI. The CDR3 loop reads CASSNDGNQPQHF. The CDR3 DNA reads TGTGCCAGCTCAAACGACGGGAATCAGCCCCAGCATTTT.

The J gene is TRBJ2-7, the V gene TRBV6-6; D is possibly TRBD2 (6 bases). V lost 4 bases to trimming and J lost 0 bases, with 13 bases between them. This CDR3 is 15 amino acids long. CDR1 and CDR2 from the germline V gene are MNHNY and SVGAGI (reference sequence). CDR3 in amino acids: CASSSHAGSSYEQYF. DNA of the CDR3: TGTGCCAGCAGTTCCCATGCGGGGAGCTCCTACGAGCAGTACTTC.

CDR3 loop: CASSYGLAGSTDTQYF. CDR3 nucleotides: TGTGCCAGCAGTTACGGACTAGCGGGTAGCACAGATACGCAGTATTTT. The rearrangement links TRBV6-6 to TRBJ2-3; 11 nucleotides agree with TRBD2. The CDR3 totals 16 residues. The germline V gene encodes CDR1 MNHNY and CDR2 SVGAGI (reference sequence). V gave up 2 bases and J gave up 0 bases; unmatched junction bases: 1.

The CDR3: CASSFNPGGYNEQFF. The DNA for the CDR3 is TGTGCCAGCAGTTTCAATCCGGGGGGGTACAATGAGCAGTTCTTC. The gene calls are TRBV28 and TRBJ2-1; 8 bases are a match to TRBD2. The CDR3 sequence is 15 residues long. The trim removed 3 bases at V and 4 bases at J, leaving 5 bases unmatched. Germline-derived CDR1 and CDR2 are MDHEN and SYDVKM.

The gene calls are TRBV14 and TRBJ1-1; no definite D call. The germline V and J ends were trimmed by 3 bases and 1 base, with 9 bases remaining between them. The CDR3 length is 14 residues. The germline gives CDR1 SGHDN, CDR2 FVKESK. CDR3: CASSHLPGNTEAFF. In nucleotides, the CDR3 is TGTGCCAGCAGCCACTTACCGGGGAACACTGAAGCTTTCTTT.

Worth noting for this clone: Because the CDR3's place on the DNA is in doubt, the DNA is left out and the CDR3 is given as listed by TCRdb. The chain combines TRBV19 with TRBJ2-7; the table's TRBD2 call for D was not verified on the DNA. Germline V gives CDR1 LNHDA, CDR2 SQIVND (reference sequence). The CDR3 contains 15 residues when both ends are counted. The CDR3 spells CASTSGGGGASEQYF.

This clone was counted only a few times. The chain couples TRBV6-1 to TRBJ2-5, with TRBD1 as a possible D gene (5 bases). The V end was cut by 5 bases, the J end by 1 base, with 8 bases between. The CDR3 has 13 residues. CDR1 is MNHNS and CDR2 is SASEGT in the germline V gene. The CDR3 reads CASSSDSQETQYF. In DNA form, the CDR3 reads TGTGCCAGCAGTTCCGACAGCCAAGAGACCCAGTACTTC.

In this sample, this clone turned up a few times. This sequence joins TRBV30 and TRBJ2-6, with TRBD1 identical over 7 bases. This CDR3 has 15 amino acids. Trimming removed 4 bases from V and 0 bases from J; junction bases left unmatched: 3. CDR1 and CDR2 from the germline V gene are GTSNPN and SVGIG (reference sequence). CDR3 residues: CAWKRDSSGANVLTF. Here the CDR3 DNA reads TGTGCCTGGAAAAGGGACAGCTCTGGGGCCAACGTCCTGACTTTC. The whole variable domain, remainder taken from reference TRBV30 and TRBJ2-6, is SQTIHQWPATLVQPVGSPLSLECTVEGTSNPNLYWYRQAAGRGLQLLFYSVGIGQISSEVPQNLSASRPQDRQFILSSKKLLLSDSGFYLCAWKRDSSGANVLTFGAGSRLTVL.

The V gene is TRBV18, the J gene TRBJ2-3, with 9 bases that match TRBD1. V lost 9 bases and J lost 4; bases outside the gene matches: 5. The CDR3 has 13 amino acids. Germline V lookup: CDR1 KGHSH, CDR2 LQKENI. The CDR3 loop reads CASTGGLADTQYF. CDR3 nucleotide sequence: TGTGCCAGTACAGGGGGCTTGGCAGATACGCAGTATTTT.

The V and J genes are TRBV14 and TRBJ1-2, with D possibly being TRBD1 (6 bases). The CDR3 totals 18 residues. Germline-derived CDR1 and CDR2 are SGHDN and FVKESK. V lost 1 base and J 8 bases, leaving 26 bases between the germline ends. CDR3 in amino acids: CASSQVAGKPQGPRGYTF. For the CDR3, the DNA is TGTGCCAGCAGCCAAGTGGCTGGGAAACCACAGGGCCCAAGGGGCTACACCTTC.

This clone came up once. The J gene is TRBJ2-7, the V gene TRBV6-1; 9 nucleotides align to TRBD1. Germline V gene data show CDR1 as MNHNS and CDR2 as SASEGT. CDR3 length: 14 residues. The J segment lost 0 bases and the V segment lost 3 bases, leaving 0 bases of the junction unmatched. The chain's CDR3 is CASSETGGSYEQYF. In DNA form, the CDR3 reads TGTGCCAGCAGTGAGACAGGGGGCTCCTACGAGCAGTACTTC.

The gene calls are TRBV11-2 and TRBJ2-3, with TRBD2 matching over 11 bases. Germline V lookup: CDR1 SGHAT, CDR2 FQNNGV. This CDR3 comprises 16 residues. J lost 4 bases, V lost 3 bases, and 6 bases had no gene match. The CDR3 loop reads CASSFTSGSIPDTQYF. The CDR3 bases are TGTGCCAGCAGCTTTACTAGCGGGAGCATCCCAGATACGCAGTATTTT. The full variable domain, its missing parts supplied by reference TRBV11-2 and TRBJ2-3, is EAGVAQSPRYKIIEKRQSVAFWCNPISGHATLYWYQQILGQGPKLLIQFQNNGVVDDSQLPKDRFSAERLKGVDSTLKIQPAKLEDSAVYLCASSFTSGSIPDTQYFGPGTRLTVL.

The chain recombines TRBV6-5 with TRBJ2-1; D uncertain. Trimming cost V 2 bases and J 6 bases, with 14 bases left between them. The germline V gene encodes CDR1 MNHEY and CDR2 SVGAGI. The CDR3 loop spans 15 amino acids. CDR3 in DNA: TGTGCCAGCAGTTACGGGCAGGCAAGAATCAATGAGCAGTTCTTC. Translation: CASSYGQARINEQFF.

The CDR3 is CASSGGQGMIYEQYF. The DNA of the CDR3 is TGCGCCAGCAGCGGGGGACAGGGAATGATCTACGAGCAGTACTTC. This chain links TRBV5-1 with TRBJ2-7; 9 nucleotides line up with TRBD1. The V and J ends lost 4 bases and 3 bases, in that order; junction bases with no gene match: 8. Germline V gene lookup returns CDR1 SGHRS and CDR2 YFSETQ. CDR3 length: 15 residues. Full variable domain (rest looked up from reference TRBV5-1 and TRBJ2-7): KAGVTQTPRYLIKTRGQQVTLSCSPISGHRSVSWYQQTPGQGLQFLFEYFSETQRNKGNFPGRFSGRQFSNSRSEMNVSTLELGDSALYLCASSGGQGMIYEQYFGPGTRLTVT.

V is TRBV27 and J is TRBJ1-5, with TRBD1 matching 7 bases. Germline V gene sequence: CDR1 MNHEY, CDR2 SMNVEV (reference sequence). The CDR3 has 16 residues. Unmatched junction bases numbered 12, after V lost 5 bases and J lost 5 bases. For the CDR3, the DNA is TGTGCCAGCAGTCCCTGGGAAGGGGGCCGTTATCAGCCCCAGCATTTT. It yields the protein CASSPWEGGRYQPQHF.